The present TCR beta chain was sequenced within a study of CD8 T cells in Susac syndrome. Random hexamers were used to reverse transcribe an amount of about 0.5 to 1 ug RNA. Each CDR3 protein gets one entry after TCRdb re-called the immunoSEQ multiplex PCR reads with MiXCR. The repertoire holds approximately 120,000 distinct CDR3 sequences, with around 90% as singletons. FACS enriched CD8+ TEMRA cells, while bulk CD8+ and CD4+ were negatively isolated. This CDR3 is built from 16 residues. Germline loops: CDR1 ENHRY, CDR2 SYGVKD. Deletions cut 2 bases from V and 3 bases from J, with 16 bases between. The rearrangement links TRBV10-3 to TRBJ1-1; no firm D call. The receptor was derived from a human donor with multiple sclerosis. The sequenced material came from CD8+ T cells from PBMCs. CDR3 region: CAISEMESEMDTEAFF. CDR3 nucleotide sequence: TGTGCCATCAGTGAGATGGAGTCTGAGATGGACACTGAAGCTTTCTTT.